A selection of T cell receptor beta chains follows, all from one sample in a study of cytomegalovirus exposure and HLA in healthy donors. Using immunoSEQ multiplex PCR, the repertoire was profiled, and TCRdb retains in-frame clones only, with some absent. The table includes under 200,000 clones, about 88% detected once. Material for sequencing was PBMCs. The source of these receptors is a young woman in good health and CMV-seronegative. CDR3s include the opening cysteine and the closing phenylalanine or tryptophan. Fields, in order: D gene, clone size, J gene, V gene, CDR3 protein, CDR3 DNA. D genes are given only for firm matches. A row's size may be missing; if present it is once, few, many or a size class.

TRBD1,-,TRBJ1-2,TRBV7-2,CASSLATGTGKVLYGYTF,TGTGCCAGCAGCTTAGCCACCGGGACAGGGAAAGTCCTCTATGGCTACACCTTC
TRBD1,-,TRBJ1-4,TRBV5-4,CASSVTGGGEKLFF,TGTGCCAGCAGCGTGACAGGGGGTGGTGAAAAACTGTTTTTT
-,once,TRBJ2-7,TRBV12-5,CASRGLRFSEQYF,TGTGCTAGTAGGGGCTTACGCTTCTCCGAGCAGTACTTC
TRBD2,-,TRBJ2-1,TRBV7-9,CASSLAGGFNEQFF,TGTGCCAGCAGCCTAGCGGGAGGTTTTAATGAGCAGTTCTTC
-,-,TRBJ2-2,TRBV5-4,CASTTKSAGELFF,TGTGCCAGCACCACAAAGTCCGCCGGGGAGCTGTTTTTT
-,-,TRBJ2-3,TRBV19,CASSARGLDTQYF,TGTGCCAGTAGTGCTAGAGGTTTAGATACGCAGTATTTT
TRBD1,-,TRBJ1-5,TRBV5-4,CASSWSGTGLSNQPQHF,TGTGCCAGCAGCTGGAGCGGGACAGGGCTTAGCAATCAGCCCCAGCATTTT
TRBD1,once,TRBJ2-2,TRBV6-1,CASSQGGYTGELFF,TGTGCCAGCAGTCAAGGGGGCTACACCGGGGAGCTGTTTTTT
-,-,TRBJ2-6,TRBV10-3,CAISDRGKSSGANVLTF,TGTGCCATCAGTGATAGAGGGAAGAGCTCTGGGGCCAACGTCCTGACTTTC
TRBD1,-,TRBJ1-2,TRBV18,CASSPVDRAESYTF,TGTGCCAGCTCACCCGTGGACAGGGCGGAAAGCTACACCTTC
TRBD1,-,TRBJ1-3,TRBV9,CASSAGQGSGNTIYF,TGTGCCAGCAGCGCAGGACAGGGCTCTGGAAACACCATATATTTT
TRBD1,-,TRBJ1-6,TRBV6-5,CASSATGTGNSPLHF,TGTGCCAGCAGTGCCACCGGGACAGGGAATTCACCCCTCCACTTT
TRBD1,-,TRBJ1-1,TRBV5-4,CASSSTPGTGSPMNTEAFF,TGTGCCAGCAGCTCTACCCCCGGGACAGGGTCACCGATGAACACTGAAGCTTTCTTT
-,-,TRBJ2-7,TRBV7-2,CASSLRGTLYEQYF,TGTGCCAGCAGCTTAAGGGGGACCCTCTACGAGCAGTACTTC
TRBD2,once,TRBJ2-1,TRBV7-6,CASRTFGLAGDNEQFF,TGTGCCAGCAGGACATTCGGGCTAGCGGGAGACAATGAGCAGTTCTTC
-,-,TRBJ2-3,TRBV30,CAWSWGGRGVTQYF,TGTGCCTGGAGTTGGGGGGGCCGGGGGGTCACGCAGTATTTT
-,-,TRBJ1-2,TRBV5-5,CASSLAGSKIYGYTF,TGTGCCAGCAGCTTGGCAGGGTCTAAGATCTATGGCTACACCTTC
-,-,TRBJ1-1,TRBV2,CASSEGESGGFGWTEAFF,TGTGCCAGCAGTGAAGGGGAGTCGGGGGGGTTTGGGTGGACTGAAGCTTTCTTT
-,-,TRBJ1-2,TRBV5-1,CASSLASPRDNDGYTF,TGCGCCAGCAGCTTGGCCTCTCCACGGGACAACGACGGCTACACCTTC
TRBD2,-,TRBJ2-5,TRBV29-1,CSVEKILAYQRETQYF,TGCAGCGTTGAAAAGATACTAGCGTATCAACGAGAGACCCAGTACTTC
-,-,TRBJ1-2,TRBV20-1,CSARGDFGYTF,TGCAGTGCTAGAGGAGACTTTGGCTACACCTTC